This T cell receptor (beta chain) was recovered during a study of cytomegalovirus exposure and HLA in healthy donors. The overall study: Unique TCRs numbering approximately 81 million, obtained from HLA-typed donors, made up an early data release.

With 60 Vbeta and 13 Jbeta primers, the PCR was carried out. Measured with immunoSEQ multiplex PCR; TCRdb has only the in-frame clones, and not every one. Listed are about 58,000 clones; 2.1% falls within the top ten. The study's findings and limits: Specificity of a few CMV-associated chains for CMV antigens was verified in vitro.

Germline V gene data show CDR1 as MNHNS and CDR2 as SASEGT. The CDR3 length is 15 residues. Notes on this clone: Its antigen remains unidentified. Germline is not matched at one junction end, which may reflect a read error.

The sequence derives from a woman in her late teens or twenties in good health and CMV-seronegative. Sequencing used PBMCs. The V gene is TRBV6-1, the J gene TRBJ2-1; D remains ambiguous. CDR3 bases: TGTGCCAGCAGTCTAGACTTGAGCTCCGACAATGAGCAGTTCTTC. Translating it yields CASSLDLSSDNEQFF.